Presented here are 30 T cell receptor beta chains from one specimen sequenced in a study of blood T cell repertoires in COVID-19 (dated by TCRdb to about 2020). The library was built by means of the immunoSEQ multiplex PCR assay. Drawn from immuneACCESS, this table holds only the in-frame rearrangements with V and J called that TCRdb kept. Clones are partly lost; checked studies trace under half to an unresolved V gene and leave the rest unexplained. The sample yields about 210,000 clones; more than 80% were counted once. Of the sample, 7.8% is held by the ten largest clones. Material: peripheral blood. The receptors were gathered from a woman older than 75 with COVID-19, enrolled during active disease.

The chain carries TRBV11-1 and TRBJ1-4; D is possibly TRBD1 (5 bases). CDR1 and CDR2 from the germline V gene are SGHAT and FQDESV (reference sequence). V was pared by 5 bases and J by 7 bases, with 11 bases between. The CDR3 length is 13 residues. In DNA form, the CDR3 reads TGTGCCAGCAGCCCGCGGGACTCTGAAAAACTGTTTTTT. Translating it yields CASSPRDSEKLFF. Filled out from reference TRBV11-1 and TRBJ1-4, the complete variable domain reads EAEVAQSPRYKITEKSQAVAFWCDPISGHATLYWYRQILGQGPELLVQFQDESVVDDSQLPKDRFSAERLKGVDSTLKIQPAELGDSAMYLCASSPRDSEKLFFGSGTQLSVL.

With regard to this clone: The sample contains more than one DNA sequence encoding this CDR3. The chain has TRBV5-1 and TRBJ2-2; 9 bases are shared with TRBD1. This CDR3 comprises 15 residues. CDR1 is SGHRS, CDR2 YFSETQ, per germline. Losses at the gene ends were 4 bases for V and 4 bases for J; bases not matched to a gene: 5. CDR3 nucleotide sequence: TGCGCCAGCAGCCCGGGACAGGGTGGCACCGGGGAGCTGTTTTTT. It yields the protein CASSPGQGGTGELFF.

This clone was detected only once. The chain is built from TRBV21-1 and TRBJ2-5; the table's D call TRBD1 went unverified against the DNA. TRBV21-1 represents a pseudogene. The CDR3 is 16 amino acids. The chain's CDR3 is CASSNGVAGQPETQYF. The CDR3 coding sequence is TGTGCCAGCAGCAATGGGGTCGCGGGACAGCCAGAGACCCAGTACTTC.

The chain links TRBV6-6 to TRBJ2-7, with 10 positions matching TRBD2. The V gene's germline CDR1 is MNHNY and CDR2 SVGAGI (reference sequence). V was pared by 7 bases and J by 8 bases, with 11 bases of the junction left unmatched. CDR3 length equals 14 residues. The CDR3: CASTPQASGGQQYF. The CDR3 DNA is TGTGCCAGCACCCCTCAGGCTAGCGGGGGACAGCAGTACTTC.

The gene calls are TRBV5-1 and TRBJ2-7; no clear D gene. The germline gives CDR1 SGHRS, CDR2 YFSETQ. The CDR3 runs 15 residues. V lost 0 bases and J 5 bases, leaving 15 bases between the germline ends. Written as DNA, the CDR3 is TGCGCCAGCAGCTTGGCTGGGCAAGTTCCTCACGAGCAGTACTTC. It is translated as CASSLAGQVPHEQYF.

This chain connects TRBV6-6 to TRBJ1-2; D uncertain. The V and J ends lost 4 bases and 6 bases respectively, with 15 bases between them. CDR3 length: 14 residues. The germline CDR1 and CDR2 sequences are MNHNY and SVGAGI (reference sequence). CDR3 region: CASSSEPSEDGYTF. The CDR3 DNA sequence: TGTGCCAGCAGTTCCGAACCTTCCGAGGATGGCTACACCTTC.

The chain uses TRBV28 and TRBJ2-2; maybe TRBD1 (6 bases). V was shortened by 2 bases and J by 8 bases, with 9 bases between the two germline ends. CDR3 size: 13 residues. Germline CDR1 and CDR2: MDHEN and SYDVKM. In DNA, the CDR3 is TGTGCCAGCAGTTTAGGGGGCCCAGGGGAGCTGTTTTTT. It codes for CASSLGGPGELFF.

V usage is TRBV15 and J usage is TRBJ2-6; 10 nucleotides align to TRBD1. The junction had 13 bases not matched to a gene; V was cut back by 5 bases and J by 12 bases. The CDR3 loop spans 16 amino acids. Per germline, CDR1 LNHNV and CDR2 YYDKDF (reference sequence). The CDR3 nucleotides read TGTGCCACCAGCGGCCGGACAGGGGGGGCCCCCGGCGTCCTGACTTTC. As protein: CATSGRTGGAPGVLTF.

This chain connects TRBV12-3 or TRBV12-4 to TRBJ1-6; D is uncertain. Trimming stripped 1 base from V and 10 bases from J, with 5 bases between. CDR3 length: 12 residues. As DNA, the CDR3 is TGTGCCAGCAGTTTAGTGGAGTCACCCCTCCACTTT. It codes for CASSLVESPLHF.

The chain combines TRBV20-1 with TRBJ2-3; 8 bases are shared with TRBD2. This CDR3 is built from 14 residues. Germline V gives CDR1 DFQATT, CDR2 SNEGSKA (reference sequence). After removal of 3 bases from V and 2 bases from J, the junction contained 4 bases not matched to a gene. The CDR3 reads CSASRTSLTDTQYF. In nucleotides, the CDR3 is TGCAGTGCTAGTCGGACTAGCCTCACAGATACGCAGTATTTT.

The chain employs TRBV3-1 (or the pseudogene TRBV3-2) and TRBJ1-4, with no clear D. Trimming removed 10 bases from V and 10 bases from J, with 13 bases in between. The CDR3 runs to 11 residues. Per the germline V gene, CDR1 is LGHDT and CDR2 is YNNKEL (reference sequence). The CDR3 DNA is TGTGCCACCGAGGGCGCGGGAAAACTGTTTTTT. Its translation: CATEGAGKLFF.

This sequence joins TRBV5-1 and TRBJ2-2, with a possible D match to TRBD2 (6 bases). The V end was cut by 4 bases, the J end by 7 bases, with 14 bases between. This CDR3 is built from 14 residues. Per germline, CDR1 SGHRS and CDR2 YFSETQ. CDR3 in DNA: TGCGCCAGCAGCACTGAGGCGGGGATCGGGGAGCTGTTTTTT. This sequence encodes CASSTEAGIGELFF.

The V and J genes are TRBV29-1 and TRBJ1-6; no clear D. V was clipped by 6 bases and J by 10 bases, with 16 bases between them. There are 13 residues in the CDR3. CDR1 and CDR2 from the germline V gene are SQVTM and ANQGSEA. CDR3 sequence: CSVAVGIESPLHF. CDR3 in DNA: TGCAGCGTAGCGGTAGGGATTGAATCACCCCTCCACTTT.

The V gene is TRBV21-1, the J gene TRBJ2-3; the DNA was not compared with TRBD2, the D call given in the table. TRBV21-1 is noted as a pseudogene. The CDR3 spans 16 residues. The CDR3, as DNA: TGTGCCAGCAGCAAAGCGCTGAGAGGCGGGATGGATACGCAGTATTTT. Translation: CASSKALRGGMDTQYF.

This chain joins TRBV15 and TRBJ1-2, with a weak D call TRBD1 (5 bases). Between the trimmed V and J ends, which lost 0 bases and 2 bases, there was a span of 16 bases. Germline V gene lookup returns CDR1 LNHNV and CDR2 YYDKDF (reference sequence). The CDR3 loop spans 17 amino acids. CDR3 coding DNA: TGTGCCACCAGCAGAGATTGGTCCGAGACAGAAAACTATGGCTACACCTTC. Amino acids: CATSRDWSETENYGYTF.

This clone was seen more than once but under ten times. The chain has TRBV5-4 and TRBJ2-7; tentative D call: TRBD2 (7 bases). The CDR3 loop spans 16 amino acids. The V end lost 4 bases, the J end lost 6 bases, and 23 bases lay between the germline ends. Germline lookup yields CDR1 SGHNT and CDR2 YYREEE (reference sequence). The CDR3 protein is CASSPGGLGGEGEQYF. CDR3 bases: TGTGCCAGCAGCCCGGGGGGCCTCGGGGGCGAGGGCGAGCAGTACTTC.

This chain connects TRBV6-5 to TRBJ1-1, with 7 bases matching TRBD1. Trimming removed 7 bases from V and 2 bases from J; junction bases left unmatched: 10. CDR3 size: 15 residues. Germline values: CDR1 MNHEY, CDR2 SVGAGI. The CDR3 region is CASIGRTGANTEAFF. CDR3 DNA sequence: TGTGCCAGCATCGGGCGGACAGGAGCTAACACTGAAGCTTTCTTT.

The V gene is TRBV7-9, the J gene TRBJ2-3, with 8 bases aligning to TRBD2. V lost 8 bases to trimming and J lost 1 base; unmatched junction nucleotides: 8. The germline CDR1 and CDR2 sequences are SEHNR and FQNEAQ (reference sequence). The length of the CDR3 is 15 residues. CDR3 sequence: CASLKAGGRTDTQYF. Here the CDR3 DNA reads TGTGCCAGCCTTAAGGCGGGGGGCCGCACAGATACGCAGTATTTT.

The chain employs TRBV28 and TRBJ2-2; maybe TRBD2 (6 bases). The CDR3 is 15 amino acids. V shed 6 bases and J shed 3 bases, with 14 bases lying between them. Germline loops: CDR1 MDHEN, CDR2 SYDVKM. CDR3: CASSSGGLDTGELFF. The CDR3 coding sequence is TGTGCCAGCAGCAGTGGGGGACTCGACACCGGGGAGCTGTTTTTT.

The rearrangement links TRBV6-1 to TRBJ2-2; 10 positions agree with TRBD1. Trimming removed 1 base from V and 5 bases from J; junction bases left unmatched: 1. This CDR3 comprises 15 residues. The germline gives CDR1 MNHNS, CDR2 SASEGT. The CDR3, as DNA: TGTGCCAGCAGTGAAGGGACAGGGGGTACCGGGGAGCTGTTTTTT. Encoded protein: CASSEGTGGTGELFF.

The CDR3 reads CASSGQGHPRYGYTF. The DNA of the CDR3 is TGTGCCAGCAGTGGCCAGGGACATCCTCGGTATGGCTACACCTTC. The rearrangement links TRBV4-2 to TRBJ1-2; a possible D gene is TRBD1 (6 bases). The CDR3 length is 15 residues. V was clipped by 6 bases and J by 5 bases, with 19 bases between them. Germline lookup yields CDR1 LGHNA and CDR2 YNFKEQ.

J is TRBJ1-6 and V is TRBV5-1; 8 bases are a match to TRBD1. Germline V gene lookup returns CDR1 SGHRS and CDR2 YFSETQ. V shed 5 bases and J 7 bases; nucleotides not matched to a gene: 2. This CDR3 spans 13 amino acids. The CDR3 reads CASRTGANSPLHF. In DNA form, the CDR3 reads TGCGCCAGCAGGACAGGGGCCAATTCACCCCTCCACTTT. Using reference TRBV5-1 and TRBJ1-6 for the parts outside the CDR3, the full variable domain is KAGVTQTPRYLIKTRGQQVTLSCSPISGHRSVSWYQQTPGQGLQFLFEYFSETQRNKGNFPGRFSGRQFSNSRSEMNVSTLELGDSALYLCASRTGANSPLHFGNGTRLTVT.

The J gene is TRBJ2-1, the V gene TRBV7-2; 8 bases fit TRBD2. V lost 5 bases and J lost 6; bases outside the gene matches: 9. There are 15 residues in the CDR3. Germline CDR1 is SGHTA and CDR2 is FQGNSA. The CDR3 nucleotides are TGTGCCAGCAGCAGTACTAGCGGCATTTCCAATGAGCAGTTCTTC. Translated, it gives CASSSTSGISNEQFF.

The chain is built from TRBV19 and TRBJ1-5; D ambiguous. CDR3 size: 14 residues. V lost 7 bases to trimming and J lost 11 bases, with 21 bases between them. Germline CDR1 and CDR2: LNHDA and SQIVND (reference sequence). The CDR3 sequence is CASTATRIPLAQHF. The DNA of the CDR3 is TGTGCCAGTACCGCGACCAGGATACCCTTGGCCCAGCATTTT.

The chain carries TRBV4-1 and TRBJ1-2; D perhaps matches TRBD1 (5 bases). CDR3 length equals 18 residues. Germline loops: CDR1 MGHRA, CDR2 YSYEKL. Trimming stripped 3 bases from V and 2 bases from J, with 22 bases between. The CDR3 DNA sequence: TGCGCCAGCAGCCAGAACCAGGGTACATGGGCTCTAAACTATGGCTACACCTTC. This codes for CASSQNQGTWALNYGYTF.

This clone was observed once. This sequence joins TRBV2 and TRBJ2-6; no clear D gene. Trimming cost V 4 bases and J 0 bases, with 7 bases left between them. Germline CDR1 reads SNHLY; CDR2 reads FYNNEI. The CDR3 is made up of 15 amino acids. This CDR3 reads CASSVAASGANVLTF. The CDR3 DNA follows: TGTGCCAGCAGTGTGGCGGCCTCTGGGGCCAACGTCCTGACTTTC. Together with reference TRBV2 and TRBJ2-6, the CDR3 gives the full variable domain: EPEVTQTPSHQVTQMGQEVILRCVPISNHLYFYWYRQILGQKVEFLVSFYNNEISEKSEIFDDQFSVERPDGSNFTLKIRSTKLEDSAMYFCASSVAASGANVLTFGAGSRLTVL.

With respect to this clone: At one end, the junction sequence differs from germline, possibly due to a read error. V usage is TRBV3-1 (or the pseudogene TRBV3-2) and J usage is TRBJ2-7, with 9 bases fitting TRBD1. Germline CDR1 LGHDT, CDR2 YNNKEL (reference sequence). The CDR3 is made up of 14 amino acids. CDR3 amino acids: CVSSSGQGYYEQYF. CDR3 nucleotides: TGTGTCAGCAGCTCAGGACAGGGGTACTACGAGCAGTACTTC.

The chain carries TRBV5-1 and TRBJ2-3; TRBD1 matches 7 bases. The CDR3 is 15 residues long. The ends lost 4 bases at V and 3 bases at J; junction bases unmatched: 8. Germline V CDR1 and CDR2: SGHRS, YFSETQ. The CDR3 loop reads CASSPSGGRTDTQYF. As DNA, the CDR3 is TGCGCCAGCAGCCCCTCAGGGGGTAGGACAGATACGCAGTATTTT.

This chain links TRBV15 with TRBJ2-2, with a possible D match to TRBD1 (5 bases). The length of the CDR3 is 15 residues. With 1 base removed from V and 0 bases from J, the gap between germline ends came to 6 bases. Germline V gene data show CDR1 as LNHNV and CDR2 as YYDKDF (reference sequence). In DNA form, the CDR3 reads TGTGCCACCAGCAGAGGGGGCACGAACACCGGGGAGCTGTTTTTT. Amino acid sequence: CATSRGGTNTGELFF.

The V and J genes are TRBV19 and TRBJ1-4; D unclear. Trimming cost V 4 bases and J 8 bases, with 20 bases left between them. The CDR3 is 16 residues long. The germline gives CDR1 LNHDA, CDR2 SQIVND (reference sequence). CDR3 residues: CASSTLRDTASEKLFF. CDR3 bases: TGTGCCAGTAGTACATTGAGGGATACCGCCAGCGAAAAACTGTTTTTT.